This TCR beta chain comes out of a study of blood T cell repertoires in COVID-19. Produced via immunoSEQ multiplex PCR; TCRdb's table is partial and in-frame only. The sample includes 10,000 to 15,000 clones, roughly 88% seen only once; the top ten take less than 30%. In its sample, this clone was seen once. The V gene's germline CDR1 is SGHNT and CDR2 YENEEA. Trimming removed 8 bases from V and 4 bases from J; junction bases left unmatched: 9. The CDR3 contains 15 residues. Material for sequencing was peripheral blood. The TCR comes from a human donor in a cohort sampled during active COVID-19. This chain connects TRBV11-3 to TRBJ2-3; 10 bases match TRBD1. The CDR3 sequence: CASASGQGDADTQYF. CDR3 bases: TGTGCCAGCGCGTCCGGACAGGGGGACGCAGATACGCAGTATTTT.